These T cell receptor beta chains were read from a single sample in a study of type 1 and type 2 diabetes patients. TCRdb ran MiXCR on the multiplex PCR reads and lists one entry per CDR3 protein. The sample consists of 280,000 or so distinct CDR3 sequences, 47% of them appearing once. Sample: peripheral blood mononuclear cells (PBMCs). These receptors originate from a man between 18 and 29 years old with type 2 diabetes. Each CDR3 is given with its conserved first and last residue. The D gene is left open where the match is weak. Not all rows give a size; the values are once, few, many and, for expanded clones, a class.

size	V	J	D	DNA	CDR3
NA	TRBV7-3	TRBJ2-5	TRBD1	TGTGCCAGCAGCTTCGACAGGGGGTACCAAGAGACCCAGTACTTC	CASSFDRGYQETQYF
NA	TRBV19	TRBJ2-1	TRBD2	TGTGCCAGTTCTAGCGGGTGGTCCTACAATGAGCAGTTCTTC	CASSSGWSYNEQFF
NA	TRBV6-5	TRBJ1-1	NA	TGTGCCAGCACAGGTGGGGTCGGCACTGAAGCTTTCTTT	CASTGGVGTEAFF
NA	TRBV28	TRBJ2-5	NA	TGTGCCAGCAGAGGCTCAGTAGGAGCGGAGACCCAGTACTTC	CASRGSVGAETQYF
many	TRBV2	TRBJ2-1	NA	TGTGCCAGCAGTGAATTCAGGACCAATGAGCAGTTCTTC	CASSEFRTNEQFF
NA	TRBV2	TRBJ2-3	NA	TGTGCCAGCAGTGGCGGGACAGCGGGAATCACAGATACGCAGTATTTT	CASSGGTAGITDTQYF
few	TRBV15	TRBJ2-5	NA	TGTGCCACCGCGACAGCCATACTAAAAGAGACCCAGTACTTC	CATATAILKETQYF
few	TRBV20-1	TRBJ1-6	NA	TGCAGTGCTAGTCTTGAATCCTATAATTCACCCCTCCACTTT	CSASLESYNSPLHF
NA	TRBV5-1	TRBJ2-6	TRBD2	TGCGCCAGCAGCTGGGGGGGGGTCTCTGGGGCCAACGTCCTGACTTTC	CASSWGGVSGANVLTF
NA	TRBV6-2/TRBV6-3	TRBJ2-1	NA	TGTGCCAGCAGTTACTCCAGACCAGGGCAGGGGGGTGAAGCGGGGGTCACCACGACCAATGAGCAGTTCTTC	CASSYSRPGQGGEAGVTTTNEQFF
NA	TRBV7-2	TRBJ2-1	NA	TGTGCCAGCAGCCACCCTAGGGCGGGGGCCAACTACAATGAGCAGTTCTTC	CASSHPRAGANYNEQFF
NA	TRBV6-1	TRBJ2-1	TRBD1	TGTGCCAGCAAATTAGTGTGGGACAGGGGTTACAATGAGCAGTTCTTC	CASKLVWDRGYNEQFF
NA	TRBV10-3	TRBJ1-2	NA	TGTGCCACCGGGGGTCGACAGGGCTACACCTTC	CATGGRQGYTF
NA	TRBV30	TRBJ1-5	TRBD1	TGTGCCTGGAGTATCCGACAGGGGAATCAGCCCCAGCATTTT	CAWSIRQGNQPQHF
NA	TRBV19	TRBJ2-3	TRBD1	TGTGCCAGTAGTATCCGACAGGGGAGCACAGATACGCAGTATTTT	CASSIRQGSTDTQYF
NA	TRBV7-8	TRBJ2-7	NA	TGTGCCAGCAGCTTAGTGTCAGATCTTTCCTACGAGCAGTACTTC	CASSLVSDLSYEQYF
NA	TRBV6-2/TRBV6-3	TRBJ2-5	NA	TGTGCCAGCAGTTTGGAGTGGGTGGAGACCCAGTACTTC	CASSLEWVETQYF
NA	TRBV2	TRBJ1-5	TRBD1	TGTGCCAGCAATATTTTCGGGACAGCCACAAATCCGCAGCCCCAGCATTTT	CASNIFGTATNPQPQHF
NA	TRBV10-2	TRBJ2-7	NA	TGCGCCAGCAGTGACCCTAGCGACTACGAGCAGTACTTC	CASSDPSDYEQYF
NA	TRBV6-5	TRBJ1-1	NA	TGTGCCAGCAGGTACCGGGACATAAGGAAGAACACTGAAGCTTTCTTT	CASRYRDIRKNTEAFF
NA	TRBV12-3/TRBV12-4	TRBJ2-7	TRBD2	TGTGCCAGCAGTACTCGGACCGGGGGGTTTCGCTACGAGCAGTACTTC	CASSTRTGGFRYEQYF
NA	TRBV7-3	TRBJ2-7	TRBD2	TGTGCCAGCAGCTTAACAGCGGGGGACCTCACCTACGAGCAGTACTTC	CASSLTAGDLTYEQYF
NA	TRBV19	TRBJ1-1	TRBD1	TGTGCCAGCGGAACGGGGACAGGCGGGCGGAGAGCTTTCTTT	CASGTGTGGRRAFF
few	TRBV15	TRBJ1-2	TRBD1	TGTGCCACCAGCAGAGGACAAAGACAGGGAGCTAACTATGGCTACACCTTC	CATSRGQRQGANYGYTF
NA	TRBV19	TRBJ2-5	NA	TGTGCCAGTTCGATTCTCGGACAGCGACAAGAGACCCAGTACTTC	CASSILGQRQETQYF
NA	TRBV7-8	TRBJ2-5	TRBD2	TGTGCCAGCAGCTTGGGACTAGCGGGGGGGATTGGAGAGACCCAGTACTTC	CASSLGLAGGIGETQYF
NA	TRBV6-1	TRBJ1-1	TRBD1	TGTGCCAGCAGGACCAGGGGGGAGGAAGCTTTCTTT	CASRTRGEEAFF
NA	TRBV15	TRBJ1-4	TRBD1	TGTGCCAGCAGTGCCGACAGGGACCCGGAAAAACTGTTTTTT	CASSADRDPEKLFF
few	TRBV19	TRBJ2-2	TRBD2	TGTGCCAGTGAGGGAGGGATCACCGGGGAGCTGTTTTTT	CASEGGITGELFF
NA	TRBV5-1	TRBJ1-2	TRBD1	TGCGCCAGCAGCCCGTCCACAGGGGGCTTTAACTATGGCTACACCTTC	CASSPSTGGFNYGYTF
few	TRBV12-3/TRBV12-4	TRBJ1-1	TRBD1	TGTGCCAGCAGCAGGGGGCGCGTCACTGAAGCTTTCTTT	CASSRGRVTEAFF
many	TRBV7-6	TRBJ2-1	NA	TGTGCCATATCCCGGGGAAATGAGCAGTTCTTC	CAISRGNEQFF
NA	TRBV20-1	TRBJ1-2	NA	TGCAGTGCTCACCTCGGACCGGGTGGCTACACCTTC	CSAHLGPGGYTF
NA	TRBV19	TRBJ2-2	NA	TGTGCTAGTTCAGGGGTTCGGGACACCGGGGAGCTGTTTTTT	CASSGVRDTGELFF
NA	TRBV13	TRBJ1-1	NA	TGTGCCACCAGCATTCAGGAGAACACTGAAGCTTTCTTT	CATSIQENTEAFF
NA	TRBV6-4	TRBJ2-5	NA	TGTGCCAGCAGTTACGGTGGGGGCAGGGAGACCCAGTACTTC	CASSYGGGRETQYF
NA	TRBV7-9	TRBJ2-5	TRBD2	TGTGCCAGCAGCCCCCGAGCGGGAGATCGGGAGACCCAGTACTTC	CASSPRAGDRETQYF
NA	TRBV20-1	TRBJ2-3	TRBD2	TGCAGTGCCAGTCGCCCAGGGCGGGAGGGAACAGATACGCAGTATTTT	CSASRPGREGTDTQYF
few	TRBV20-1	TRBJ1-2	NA	TGCAGTGCCACAACCTCGAGTAACGGCTACACCTTC	CSATTSSNGYTF
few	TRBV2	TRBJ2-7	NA	TGTGCCAGCAGCCGGGGGCCCTACGAGCAGTACTTC	CASSRGPYEQYF
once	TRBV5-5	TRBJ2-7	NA	TGTGCCAGCAGCTTGGTGGGGTGGACCGGCTACGAGCAGTACTTC	CASSLVGWTGYEQYF
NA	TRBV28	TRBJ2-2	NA	TGTGCCAGCAGTTCGCGATGGGAGCGGGACACCGGGGAGCTGTTTTTT	CASSSRWERDTGELFF
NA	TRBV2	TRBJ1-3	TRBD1	TGTGCCAGCAACGGACAGGGCGGCACTGGAAACACCATATATTTT	CASNGQGGTGNTIYF
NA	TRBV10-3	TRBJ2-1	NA	TGTGCCATCAGTGAGACTTTCGGATACAATGAGCAGTTCTTC	CAISETFGYNEQFF
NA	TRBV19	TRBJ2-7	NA	TGTGCCAGTAAGGAGGGGGACTCCTACGAGCAGTACTTC	CASKEGDSYEQYF
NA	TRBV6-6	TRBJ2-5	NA	TGTGCCAGCAGCCCGGTCGGCAGGCAGCTTCAAGAGACCCAGTACTTC	CASSPVGRQLQETQYF
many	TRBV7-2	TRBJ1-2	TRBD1	TGTGCCAGCAGCTTGACAGGGGTGGGCTACACCTTC	CASSLTGVGYTF
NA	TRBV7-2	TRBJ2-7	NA	TGTGCCAGCAGCCCAGCCGGGACAAAGTACGAGCAGTACTTC	CASSPAGTKYEQYF
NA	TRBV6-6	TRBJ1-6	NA	TGTGCCAGCAATTACGGAGGCCCCCTCCACTTT	CASNYGGPLHF
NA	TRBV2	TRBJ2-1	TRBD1	TGTGCCAGTCAGACAGGGGGCGATGAGCAGTTCTTC	CASQTGGDEQFF
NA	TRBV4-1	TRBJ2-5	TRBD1	TGCGCCAGCAGCCAAGTGCCAGGGGGAGAGACCCAGTACTTC	CASSQVPGGETQYF
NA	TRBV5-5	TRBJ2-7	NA	TGTGCCAGCAGCTGGCAGCCCTCCTACGAGCAGTACTTC	CASSWQPSYEQYF
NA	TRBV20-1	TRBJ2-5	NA	TGCAGTGCCCAGGACATGTGGGAGACCCAGTACTTC	CSAQDMWETQYF
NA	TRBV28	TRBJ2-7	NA	TGTGCCAGCAGTTTGGCAGGGGGGTTGCGGGAGCAGTACTTC	CASSLAGGLREQYF
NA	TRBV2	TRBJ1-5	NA	TGTGCCAGCAGTGACAGGGAAAGTCAGCCCCAGCATTTT	CASSDRESQPQHF